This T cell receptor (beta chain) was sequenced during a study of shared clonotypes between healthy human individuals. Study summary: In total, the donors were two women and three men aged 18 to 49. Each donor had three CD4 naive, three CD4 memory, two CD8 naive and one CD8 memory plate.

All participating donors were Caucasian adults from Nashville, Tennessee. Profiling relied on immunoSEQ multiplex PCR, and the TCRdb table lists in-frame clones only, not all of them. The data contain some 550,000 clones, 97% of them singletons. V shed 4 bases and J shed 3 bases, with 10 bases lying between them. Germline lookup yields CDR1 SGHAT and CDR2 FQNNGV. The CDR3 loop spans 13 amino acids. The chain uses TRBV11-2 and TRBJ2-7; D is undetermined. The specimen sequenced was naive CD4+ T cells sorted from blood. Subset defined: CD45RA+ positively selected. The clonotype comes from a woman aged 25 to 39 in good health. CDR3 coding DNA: TGTGCCAGCAGCTCCCAGTACCTCTACGAGCAGTACTTC. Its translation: CASSSQYLYEQYF.